These T cell receptor beta chains were read from a single sample in a study of T cell responses to AZD1222 COVID-19 vaccine. TCRdb's table, derived via immunoSEQ multiplex PCR, lists solely in-frame clones and lacks some. The sample lists 95,000 to 150,000 clones, 70% to 90% occurring once. Specimen: peripheral blood, collected on day 0 of AZD1222 vaccination. These receptors all stem from an adult in good health. The CDR3 runs from the conserved cysteine through the conserved F or W. A D gene is named only where the DNA matches it firmly. Not every row has a clone size; where given, it reads once, few, many or a size class.

V	size	D	J	DNA	CDR3
TRBV28	.	TRBD2	TRBJ2-7	TGTGCCAGCAGTTTTATCAGTGAGGGAGGGCCAGCCTACGAGCAGTACTTC	CASSFISEGGPAYEQYF
TRBV7-3	.	TRBD2	TRBJ2-5	TGTGCCAGCAGCGTAGGGACTAGCGGGAGTCAGACCCAGTACTTC	CASSVGTSGSQTQYF
TRBV7-9	.	TRBD1	TRBJ1-3	TGTGCCAGCAGCCAATCACAGGGGGCTGGAAACACCATATATTTT	CASSQSQGAGNTIYF
TRBV7-9	.	.	TRBJ1-1	TGTGCCAGCAGCCCAAACTCAGCTTTCTTT	CASSPNSAFF
TRBV10-3	.	TRBD1	TRBJ2-7	TGTGCCATCAGTGAGGACAGGGGGCGCCCCAACGAGCAGTACTTC	CAISEDRGRPNEQYF
TRBV7-9	.	.	TRBJ1-1	TGTGCCAGCAGCTCGAGAGGGGTGAACACTGAAGCTTTCTTT	CASSSRGVNTEAFF
TRBV6-1	.	TRBD1	TRBJ1-1	TGTGCCAGCAGTGAAGACAGAGGGGGCGGCACTGAAGCTTTCTTT	CASSEDRGGGTEAFF
TRBV21-1	.	.	TRBJ2-2	TGTGCCAGCAGCAATAATGGATCCCACACCGGGGAGCTGTTTTTT	CASSNNGSHTGELFF
TRBV28	.	TRBD2	TRBJ2-7	TGTGCCAGCAGTAGAATAGCGGGAACCTACGAGCAGTACTTC	CASSRIAGTYEQYF
TRBV18	.	.	TRBJ1-4	TGTGCCAGCTCACCTCGCGTTTCCACAGGCGCTAATGAAAAACTGTTTTTT	CASSPRVSTGANEKLFF
TRBV7-9	.	.	TRBJ2-5	TGTGCCAGCAGCAGAGGGGGGGTGGAGACCCAGTACTTC	CASSRGGVETQYF
TRBV27	.	TRBD1	TRBJ2-1	TGTGCCAGCAGGGCAACGGGACAGGCCATGGGGGACAATGAGCAGTTCTTC	CASRATGQAMGDNEQFF
TRBV3-1/TRBV3-2	.	.	TRBJ1-5	TGTGCCAGCAGCCAAACCCCCCAGAGGCCCCAGCATTTT	CASSQTPQRPQHF
TRBV29-1	.	TRBD2	TRBJ2-7	TGCAGCGTTGGAGTTGGGTGGACTAGCGTCTACGAGCAGTACTTC	CSVGVGWTSVYEQYF
TRBV6-5	.	.	TRBJ1-5	TGTGCCAGCAGACCCTATAACAGCAATCAGCCCCAGCATTTT	CASRPYNSNQPQHF
TRBV19	.	TRBD1	TRBJ1-5	TGTGCCAGTAGCTTGACAGGGGACAATCAGCCCCAGCATTTT	CASSLTGDNQPQHF
TRBV2	.	.	TRBJ1-1	TGTGCCAGCATCAGGACGCCCAACGAGGGCTACACTGAAGCTTTCTTT	CASIRTPNEGYTEAFF
TRBV4-3	.	.	TRBJ2-3	TGCGCCAGCAGCCAAGATGTCGGGACTAGCACAGATACGCAGTATTTT	CASSQDVGTSTDTQYF
TRBV7-2	.	.	TRBJ2-7	TGTGCCAGCAGCCGTGGGGGGACAAACTCCTACGAGCAGTACTTC	CASSRGGTNSYEQYF
TRBV30	once	.	TRBJ1-4	TGTGCCTGGAGTGGGCAGGGGAACGAAAAACTGTTTTTT	CAWSGQGNEKLFF
TRBV12-3/TRBV12-4	.	.	TRBJ1-1	TGTGCCAGCACCAAGATGGGGGGCACTGAAGCTTTCTTT	CASTKMGGTEAFF
TRBV7-3	.	.	TRBJ1-1	TGTGCCAGCAGTTCACAAGAGAACACTGAAGCTTTCTTT	CASSSQENTEAFF
TRBV21-1	once	.	TRBJ2-7	TGTGCCAGCAGCAAAAGTGGGGACAGGCCCCGTTACCTCTACGAGCAGTACTTC	CASSKSGDRPRYLYEQYF